The 12 T cell receptor beta chains listed next were all sequenced from one sample in a study of blood T cell repertoires in COVID-19 (dated by TCRdb to 2020 to 2021). To prepare the library, the immunoSEQ multiplex PCR assay was applied. In its TCRdb copy, this immuneACCESS table keeps in-frame sequences only and misses some clones. Where compared with another copy, unresolved V genes explain less than half of these, and the others have no known cause. This sample holds approximately 430,000 clones; approximately 90% were observed only once. In total, the top ten clones hold approximately 1.5% of the sample. Specimen: peripheral blood. These receptors all stem from a woman younger than 45 with active or convalescent COVID-19.

The chain combines TRBV5-5 with TRBJ1-4; D perhaps matches TRBD1 (6 bases). Per germline, CDR1 SGHKS and CDR2 YYEKEE (reference sequence). Trimming stripped 5 bases from V and 6 bases from J, with 11 bases between. This CDR3 contains 13 residues. The CDR3 DNA sequence: TGTGCCAGCAGTCCGGACAGTTATGAAAAACTGTTTTTT. Its translation: CASSPDSYEKLFF.

J is TRBJ1-1 and V is TRBV3-1 (or the pseudogene TRBV3-2); the D is unclear. The CDR3 is made up of 16 amino acids. Trimming took off 4 bases at V and 0 bases at J, with 15 bases between the two ends. Germline V gene sequence: CDR1 LGHDT, CDR2 YNNKEL (reference sequence). The CDR3 DNA is TGTGCCAGCAGCCGAAACAACCTGAAAATGAACACTGAAGCTTTCTTT. Translation: CASSRNNLKMNTEAFF.

The rearrangement links TRBV5-8 to TRBJ1-1, with D uncertain. The CDR3 extends over 13 amino acids. The germline V gene encodes CDR1 SGHTS and CDR2 YDEGEE. Trimming pared 2 bases from V and 1 base from J, leaving 6 bases between. CDR3 DNA: TGTGCCAGCAGCTTCGCCAGGAACACTGAAGCTTTCTTT. As protein: CASSFARNTEAFF.

The rearrangement joins TRBV6-5 to TRBJ1-4; D may be TRBD1 (5 bases). V shed 4 bases and J shed 5 bases, with 11 bases lying between them. Per germline, CDR1 MNHEY and CDR2 SVGAGI. This CDR3 is 14 amino acids long. The CDR3 nucleotides read TGTGCCAGCAGTTTTACCAGACAGAATGAAAAACTGTTTTTT. As protein: CASSFTRQNEKLFF.

In its sample, this clone was seen a few times. This chain links TRBV5-1 with TRBJ1-2; 7 bases align to TRBD1. The germline gives CDR1 SGHRS, CDR2 YFSETQ. J was trimmed by 8 bases and V by 4 bases; bases with no gene match: 8. CDR3 length equals 13 residues. In nucleotides, the CDR3 is TGCGCCAGCAGCCAGGGACAGCCAGGAGGCTACACCTTC. It specifies CASSQGQPGGYTF.

The rearrangement uses TRBV4-1 and TRBJ1-3, with 7 bases matching TRBD1. After removal of 4 bases from V and 1 base from J, the junction contained 1 base not matched to a gene. The CDR3 contains 14 residues. Germline lookup yields CDR1 MGHRA and CDR2 YSYEKL. CDR3 protein: CASSPRGSGNTIYF. Here the CDR3 DNA reads TGCGCCAGCAGCCCCAGGGGGTCTGGAAACACCATATATTTT.

The CDR3 bases are TGTGCCAGCAGTGGGGTGGGACAGACAATCACAGATACGCAGTATTTT. Protein sequence: CASSGVGQTITDTQYF. The V call is TRBV6-6, the J call TRBJ2-3; TRBD1 agrees at 7 bases. Germline assignment: CDR1 MNHNY and CDR2 SVGAGI (reference sequence). Trimming at V came to 5 bases and at J to 2 bases, leaving 10 bases not matched to a gene. The CDR3 consists of 16 residues.

This chain connects TRBV11-1 to TRBJ2-7; 9 bases fit TRBD1. Germline assignment: CDR1 SGHAT and CDR2 FQDESV (reference sequence). The length of the CDR3 is 12 residues. After removal of 8 bases from V and 6 bases from J, the junction contained 5 bases not matched to a gene. The CDR3 spells CASLTGGVEQYF. Written as DNA, the CDR3 is TGTGCCAGCTTAACAGGGGGCGTCGAGCAGTACTTC.

CDR3 residues: CSVVAEGYTF. The CDR3 bases are TGCAGCGTTGTGGCGGAGGGCTACACCTTC. V is TRBV29-1 and J is TRBJ1-2, with D uncertain. V lost 4 bases and J lost 8, with 8 bases in between. CDR1 and CDR2 (germline): SQVTM, ANQGSEA. The CDR3 length is 10 residues.

The genes are TRBV13 and TRBJ1-1, with D hard to call. CDR1 and CDR2 (germline): PRHDT, FYEKMQ (reference sequence). The CDR3 length is 14 residues. Trimming stripped 3 bases from V and 5 bases from J, with 13 bases between. This chain's CDR3 is CASSLDSGNTEAFF. As DNA, the CDR3 is TGTGCCAGCAGCTTGGACTCCGGGAATACTGAAGCTTTCTTT. Full variable domain (outside the CDR3, taken from reference TRBV13 and TRBJ1-1): AAGVIQSPRHLIKEKRETATLKCYPIPRHDTVYWYQQGPGQDPQFLISFYEKMQSDKGSIPDRFSAQQFSDYHSELNMSSLELGDSALYFCASSLDSGNTEAFFGQGTRLTVV.

The V call is TRBV25-1, the J call TRBJ1-4; 8 bases match TRBD1. The CDR3 covers 14 residues. The trim removed 4 bases at V and 5 bases at J, leaving 3 bases unmatched. Germline CDR1 is MGHDK and CDR2 is SYGVNS. For the CDR3, the DNA is TGTGCCAGCAGTGCACCAGGGGGCAATGAAAAACTGTTTTTT. It encodes CASSAPGGNEKLFF.

This clone was seen a few times. The chain uses TRBV19 and TRBJ1-3; D is ambiguous. Trimming pared 4 bases from V and 6 bases from J, leaving 4 bases between. The CDR3 has 11 residues. Per germline, CDR1 LNHDA and CDR2 SQIVND (reference sequence). The CDR3 nucleotides read TGTGCCAGTAGTACCATAAACACCATATATTTT. Translation gives CASSTINTIYF.